The present T cell receptor beta chain was sequenced within a study of blood T cell repertoires in COVID-19. Clones were read by immunoSEQ multiplex PCR, and TCRdb kept only the in-frame ones, dropping some. This table has hundreds of thousands of clones, 88% appearing once. The ends lost 3 bases at V and 2 bases at J; junction bases unmatched: 6. Germline values: CDR1 LGHDT, CDR2 YNNKEL (reference sequence). This CDR3 region has 16 residues. What was sequenced was PBMCs or T cells enriched from blood (not recorded which). This receptor was identified in a woman between 35 and 50 years old with acute COVID-19. V and J are TRBV3-1 (or the pseudogene TRBV3-2) and TRBJ2-5; 10 bases line up with TRBD2. The CDR3 DNA follows: TGTGCCAGCAGCCATGGAGTAGCGGGGGGACAAGAGACCCAGTACTTC. Translated, it gives CASSHGVAGGQETQYF.